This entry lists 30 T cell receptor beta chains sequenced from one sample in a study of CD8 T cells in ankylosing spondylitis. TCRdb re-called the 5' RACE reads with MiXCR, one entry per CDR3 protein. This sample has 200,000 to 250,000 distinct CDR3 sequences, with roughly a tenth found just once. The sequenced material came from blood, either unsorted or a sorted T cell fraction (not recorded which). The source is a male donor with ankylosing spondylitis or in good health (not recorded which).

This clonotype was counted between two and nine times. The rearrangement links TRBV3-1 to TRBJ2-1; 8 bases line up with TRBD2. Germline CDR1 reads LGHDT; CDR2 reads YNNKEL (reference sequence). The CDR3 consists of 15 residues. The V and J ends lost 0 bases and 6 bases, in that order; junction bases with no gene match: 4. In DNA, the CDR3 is TGTGCCAGCAGCCAAGAAACTAGCGGTTCCAATGAGCAGTTCTTC. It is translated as CASSQETSGSNEQFF.

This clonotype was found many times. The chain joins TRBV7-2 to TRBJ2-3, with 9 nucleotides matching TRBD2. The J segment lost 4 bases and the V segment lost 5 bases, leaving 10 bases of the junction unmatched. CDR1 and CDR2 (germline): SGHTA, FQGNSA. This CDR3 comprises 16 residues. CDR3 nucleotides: TGTGCCAGCAGCCGCCCATTGGCGGGGGGGTCAGATACGCAGTATTTT. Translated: CASSRPLAGGSDTQYF. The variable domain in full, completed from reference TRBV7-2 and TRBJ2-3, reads GAGVSQSPSNKVTEKGKDVELRCDPISGHTALYWYRQSLGQGLEFLIYFQGNSAPDKSGLPSDRFSAERTGGSVSTLTIQRTQQEDSAVYLCASSRPLAGGSDTQYFGPGTRLTVL.

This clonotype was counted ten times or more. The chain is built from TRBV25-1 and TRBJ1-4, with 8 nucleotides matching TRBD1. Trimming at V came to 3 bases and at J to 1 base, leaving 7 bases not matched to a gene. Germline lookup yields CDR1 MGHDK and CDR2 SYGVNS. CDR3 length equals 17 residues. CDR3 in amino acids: CASSDSGQGGTNEKLFF. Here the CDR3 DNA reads TGTGCCAGCAGTGACTCCGGACAGGGTGGAACTAATGAAAAACTGTTTTTT.

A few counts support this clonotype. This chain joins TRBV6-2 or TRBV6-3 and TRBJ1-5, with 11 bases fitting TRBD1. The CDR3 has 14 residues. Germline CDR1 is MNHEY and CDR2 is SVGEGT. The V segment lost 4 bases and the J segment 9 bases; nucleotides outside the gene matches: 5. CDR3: CASSSGTGGTPQHF. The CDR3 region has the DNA TGTGCCAGCAGTTCCGGGACAGGGGGAACGCCCCAGCATTTT.

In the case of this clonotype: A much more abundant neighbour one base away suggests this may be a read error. Here the CDR3 DNA reads TGTGTCAGCAGCAAAGTAGCGGTCCACGAGCAGTACTTC. Translating gives CVSSKVAVHEQYF. The genes are TRBV21-1 and TRBJ2-7; the table's TRBD2 call for D was not verified on the DNA. TRBV21-1 constitutes a pseudogene. CDR3 length: 13 amino acids.

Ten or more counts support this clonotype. CDR3 nucleotides: TGTGCCAGCAGTCAGAACTCCTTAAGCTCCTACAATGAGCAGTTCTTC. Translating gives CASSQNSLSSYNEQFF. V usage is TRBV6-1 and J usage is TRBJ2-1, with D uncertain. The CDR3 runs 16 residues. The germline V and J ends were trimmed by 5 bases and 0 bases, with 14 bases remaining between them. Germline loops: CDR1 MNHNS, CDR2 SASEGT.

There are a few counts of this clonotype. CDR3 DNA sequence: TGTGCCAGCAGCCGACGCGGACAGGGGGCGGACTTGGGTTCCTACGAGCAGTACTTC. Protein product: CASSRRGQGADLGSYEQYF. V usage is TRBV11-1 and J usage is TRBJ2-7; 11 bases are a match to TRBD1. Germline assignment: CDR1 SGHAT and CDR2 FQDESV (reference sequence). The CDR3 length is 19 residues. Trimming cost V 5 bases and J 1 base; bases outside gene matches: 16.

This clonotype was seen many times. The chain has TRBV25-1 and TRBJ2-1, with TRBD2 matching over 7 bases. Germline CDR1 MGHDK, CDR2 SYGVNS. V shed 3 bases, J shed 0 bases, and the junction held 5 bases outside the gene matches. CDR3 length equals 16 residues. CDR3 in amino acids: CASSERGGSSYNEQFF. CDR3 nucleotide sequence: TGTGCCAGCAGTGAGCGCGGGGGTAGCTCCTACAATGAGCAGTTCTTC.

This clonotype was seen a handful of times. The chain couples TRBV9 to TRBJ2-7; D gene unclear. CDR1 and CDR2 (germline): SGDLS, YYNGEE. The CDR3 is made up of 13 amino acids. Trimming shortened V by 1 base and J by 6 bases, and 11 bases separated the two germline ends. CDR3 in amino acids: CASSVRWGSEQYF. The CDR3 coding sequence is TGTGCCAGCAGCGTACGGTGGGGTTCCGAGCAGTACTTC.

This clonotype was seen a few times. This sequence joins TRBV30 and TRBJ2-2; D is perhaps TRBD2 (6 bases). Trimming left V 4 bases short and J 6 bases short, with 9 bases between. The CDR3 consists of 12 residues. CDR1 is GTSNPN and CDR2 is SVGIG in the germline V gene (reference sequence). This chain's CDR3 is CAWMGEAGELFF. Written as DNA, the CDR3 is TGTGCCTGGATGGGGGAGGCCGGGGAGCTGTTTTTT.

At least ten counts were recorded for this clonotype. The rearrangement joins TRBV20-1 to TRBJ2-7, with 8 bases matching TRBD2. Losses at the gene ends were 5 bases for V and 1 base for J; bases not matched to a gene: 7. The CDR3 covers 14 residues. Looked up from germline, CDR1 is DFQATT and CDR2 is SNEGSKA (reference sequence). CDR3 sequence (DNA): TGCAGTGCTGTAACGACTAGCGCATCCTACGAGCAGTACTTC. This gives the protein CSAVTTSASYEQYF.

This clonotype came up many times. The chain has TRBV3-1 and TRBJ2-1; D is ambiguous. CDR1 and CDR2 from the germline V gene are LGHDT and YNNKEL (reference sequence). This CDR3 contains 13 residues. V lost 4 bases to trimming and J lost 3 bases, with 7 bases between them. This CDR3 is CASSRSNYNEQFF. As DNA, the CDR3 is TGTGCCAGCAGCCGGAGTAACTACAATGAGCAGTTCTTC.

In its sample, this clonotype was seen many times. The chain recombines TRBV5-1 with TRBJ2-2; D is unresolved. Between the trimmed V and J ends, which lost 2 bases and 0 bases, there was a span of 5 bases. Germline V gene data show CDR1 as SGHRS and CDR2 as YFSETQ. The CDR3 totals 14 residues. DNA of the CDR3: TGCGCCAGCAGCTTAAGCTCGAACACCGGGGAGCTGTTTTTT. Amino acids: CASSLSSNTGELFF.

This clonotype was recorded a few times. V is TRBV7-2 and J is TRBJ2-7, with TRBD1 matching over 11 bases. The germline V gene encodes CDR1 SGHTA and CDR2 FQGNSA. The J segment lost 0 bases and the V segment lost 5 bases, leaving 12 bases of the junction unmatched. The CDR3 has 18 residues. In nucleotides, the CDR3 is TGTGCCAGCAGCCTAAGCGGGACAGGGGGAAGGAGCTCCTACGAGCAGTACTTC. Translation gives CASSLSGTGGRSSYEQYF.

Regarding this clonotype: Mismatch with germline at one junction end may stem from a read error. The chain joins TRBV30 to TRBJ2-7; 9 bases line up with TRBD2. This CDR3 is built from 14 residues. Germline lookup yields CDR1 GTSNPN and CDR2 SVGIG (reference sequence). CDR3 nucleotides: TGTGCCAGGAGAGTTAGCGGGGGAACCTACGAGCAGTACTTC. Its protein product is CARRVSGGTYEQYF.

As DNA, the CDR3 is TGTGCCAGTAGTATAATGGGGTCTAGCGGGATCTACGAGCAGTACTTC. This gives the protein CASSIMGSSGIYEQYF. The chain links TRBV19 to TRBJ2-7; TRBD2 agrees at 9 bases. The CDR3 loop spans 16 amino acids. Trimming took 2 bases from V and 3 from J; bases not matched to a gene: 8. CDR1 LNHDA and CDR2 SQIVND come from the germline V gene (reference sequence).

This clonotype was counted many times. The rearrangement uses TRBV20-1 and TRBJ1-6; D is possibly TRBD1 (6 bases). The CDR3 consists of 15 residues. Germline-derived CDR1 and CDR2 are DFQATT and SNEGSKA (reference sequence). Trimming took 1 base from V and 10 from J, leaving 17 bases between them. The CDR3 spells CSARAQGQLQSPLHF. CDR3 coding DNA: TGCAGTGCTAGAGCCCAGGGACAACTACAGTCACCCCTCCACTTT.

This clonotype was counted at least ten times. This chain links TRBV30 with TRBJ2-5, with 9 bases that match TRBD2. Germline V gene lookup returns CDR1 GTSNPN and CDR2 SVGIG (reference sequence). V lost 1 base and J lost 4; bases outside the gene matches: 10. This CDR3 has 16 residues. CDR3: CAWSALAGLSRETQYF. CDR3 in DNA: TGTGCCTGGAGTGCCCTAGCGGGGCTCTCGAGAGAGACCCAGTACTTC.

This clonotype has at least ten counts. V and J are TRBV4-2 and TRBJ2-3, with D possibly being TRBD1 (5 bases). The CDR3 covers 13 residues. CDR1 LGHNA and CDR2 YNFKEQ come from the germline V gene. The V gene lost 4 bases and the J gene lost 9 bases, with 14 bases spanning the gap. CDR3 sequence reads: CASSPTVLETQYF. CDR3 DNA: TGTGCCAGCAGCCCGACAGTTCTTGAGACGCAGTATTTT.

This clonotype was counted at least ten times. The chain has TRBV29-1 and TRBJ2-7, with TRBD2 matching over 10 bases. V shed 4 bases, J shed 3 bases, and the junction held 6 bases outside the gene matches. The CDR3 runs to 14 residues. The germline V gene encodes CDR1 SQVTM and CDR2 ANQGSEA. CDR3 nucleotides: TGCAGCGTTGGCGTTAGCGGGAGGAACTACGAGCAGTACTTC. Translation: CSVGVSGRNYEQYF.

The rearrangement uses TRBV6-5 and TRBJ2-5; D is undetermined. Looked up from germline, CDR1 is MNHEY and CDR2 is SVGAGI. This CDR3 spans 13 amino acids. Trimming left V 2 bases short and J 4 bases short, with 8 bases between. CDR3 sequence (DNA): TGTGCCAGCAGTTACGATGGGATAGAGACCCAGTACTTC. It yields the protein CASSYDGIETQYF.

CDR3: CSAGPRGGGADTQYF. Written as DNA, the CDR3 is TGCAGTGCTGGCCCTCGGGGCGGGGGGGCGGATACGCAGTATTTT. The chain combines TRBV20-1 with TRBJ2-3; 9 nucleotides match TRBD2. Per germline, CDR1 DFQATT and CDR2 SNEGSKA (reference sequence). V shed 5 bases, J shed 6 bases, and the junction held 12 bases outside the gene matches. CDR3 size: 15 residues.

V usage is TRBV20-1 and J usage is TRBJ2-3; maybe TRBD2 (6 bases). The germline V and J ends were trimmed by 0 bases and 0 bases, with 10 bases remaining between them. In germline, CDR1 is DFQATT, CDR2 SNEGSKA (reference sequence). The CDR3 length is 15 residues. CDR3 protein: CSARDPGRSTDTQYF. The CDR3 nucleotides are TGCAGTGCTAGAGATCCAGGGAGGAGCACAGATACGCAGTATTTT.

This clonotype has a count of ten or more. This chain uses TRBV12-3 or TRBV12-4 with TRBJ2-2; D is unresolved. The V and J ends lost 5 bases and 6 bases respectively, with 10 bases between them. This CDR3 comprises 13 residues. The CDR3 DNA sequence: TGTGCCAGCAGTGACGGGCTACCCGGGGAGCTGTTTTTT. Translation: CASSDGLPGELFF.

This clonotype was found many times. The DNA for the CDR3 is TGTGCCAGCAGCATCCTACCTGGGGGCACTGAAGCTTTCTTT. This sequence encodes CASSILPGGTEAFF. The chain uses TRBV11-2 and TRBJ1-1; D is perhaps TRBD1 (5 bases). V shed 5 bases and J shed 4 bases, with 14 bases lying between them. The germline CDR1 and CDR2 sequences are SGHAT and FQNNGV. There are 14 residues in the CDR3.

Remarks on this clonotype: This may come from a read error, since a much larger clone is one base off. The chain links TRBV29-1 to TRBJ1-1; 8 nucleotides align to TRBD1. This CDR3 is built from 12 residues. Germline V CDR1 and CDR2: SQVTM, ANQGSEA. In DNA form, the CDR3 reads TGCAACGTTTATACAGGGGGCACTGAAGCTTTCTTT. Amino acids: CNVYTGGTEAFF.

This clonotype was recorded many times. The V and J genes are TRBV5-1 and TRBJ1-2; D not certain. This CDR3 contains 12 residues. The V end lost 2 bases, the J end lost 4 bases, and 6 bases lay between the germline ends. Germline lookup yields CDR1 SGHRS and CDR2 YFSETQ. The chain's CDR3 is CASSFAPYGYTF. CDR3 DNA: TGCGCCAGCAGCTTCGCTCCCTATGGCTACACCTTC.

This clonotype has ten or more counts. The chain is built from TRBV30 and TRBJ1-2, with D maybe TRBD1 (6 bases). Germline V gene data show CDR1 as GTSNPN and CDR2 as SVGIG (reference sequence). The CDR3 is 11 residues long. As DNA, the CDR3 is TGTGCTGAGAGGACAGTATATGGCTACACCTTC. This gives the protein CAERTVYGYTF.

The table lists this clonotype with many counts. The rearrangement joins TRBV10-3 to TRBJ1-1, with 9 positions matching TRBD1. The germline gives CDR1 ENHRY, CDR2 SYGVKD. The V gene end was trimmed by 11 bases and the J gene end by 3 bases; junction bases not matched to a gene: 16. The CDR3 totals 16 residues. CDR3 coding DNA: TGTGCCTCCCGAAGCGGGACAGGGCTAGGGGACACTGAAGCTTTCTTT. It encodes CASRSGTGLGDTEAFF.

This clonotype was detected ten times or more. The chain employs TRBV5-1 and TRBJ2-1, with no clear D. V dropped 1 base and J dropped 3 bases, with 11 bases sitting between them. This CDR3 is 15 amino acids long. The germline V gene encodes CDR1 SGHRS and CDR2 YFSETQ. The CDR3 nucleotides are TGCGCCAGCAGCTTGCCCCAGGAAGTCTACAATGAGCAGTTCTTC. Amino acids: CASSLPQEVYNEQFF.